This T cell receptor beta chain was profiled in a study of T cells expressing NK-cell markers. From the 5' RACE reads, TCRdb lists one entry per CDR3 protein and no DNA. This sample's clone table lists about 300,000 distinct CDR3 sequences. The length of the CDR3 is 14 residues. Sequences were obtained from blood T cells: a sorted CD56 or NKG2C T cell subset, CD4+ or CD8+ T cells, or bulk PBMC T cells (not recorded which). The chain recombines TRBV12-3 or TRBV12-4 with TRBJ1-5. The clonotype originates from a woman between 18 and 70 years old in good health. The CDR3 sequence is CASRSDGVNQPQHF.